Listed below are T cell receptor beta chains from one sample, sequenced in a study of response to subunit inactivated influenza vaccine. TCRdb re-analysed the RT-PCR reads in MiXCR, keeping a single row per CDR3 protein. The sample contains hundreds of thousands of distinct CDR3 sequences, around 14% of which appear only once. The sequenced sample was PBMCs from blood, obtained 11 to 12 days after vaccination. The receptors come from a man aged 45 to 65 who received an inactivated influenza vaccine. Both conserved end residues are part of each CDR3. Each record gives: clone size, V gene, D gene, J gene, CDR3 DNA, CDR3 protein. The D gene is left open where the match is weak. Rows give clone size only sometimes, using once, few, many, or a class for an expanded clone.

abundance: few
v_gene: TRBV10-3
d_gene: .
j_gene: TRBJ1-5
CDR3nt: TGTGCCATCAGTGAGAGGGCAGTCAATCAGCCCCAGCATTTT
CDR3aa: CAISERAVNQPQHF

abundance: .
v_gene: TRBV12-2
d_gene: .
j_gene: TRBJ2-7
CDR3nt: TGTGCAAGTCGGTATCCCAACCCGGGACAGAAGTACGAGAAGTACTTC
CDR3aa: CASRYPNPGQKYEKYF

abundance: many
v_gene: TRBV10-3
d_gene: .
j_gene: TRBJ2-3
CDR3nt: TGTGCCATCAGCCGCTTGATTACAGATACGCAGTATTTT
CDR3aa: CAISRLITDTQYF

abundance: .
v_gene: TRBV20-1
d_gene: TRBD1
j_gene: TRBJ2-7
CDR3nt: TGCAGTGCCCAGGGACAGGGCTACGAGCAGTACTTC
CDR3aa: CSAQGQGYEQYF

abundance: .
v_gene: TRBV15
d_gene: TRBD1
j_gene: TRBJ1-2
CDR3nt: TGTGCCACCAGCAAAGACAGGGATGCCTATGGCTACACCTTC
CDR3aa: CATSKDRDAYGYTF

abundance: few
v_gene: TRBV19
d_gene: .
j_gene: TRBJ1-6
CDR3nt: TGTGCCAGTAGTTCCAGGGCCGGGACGGCGTATTCACCCCTCCACTTT
CDR3aa: CASSSRAGTAYSPLHF

abundance: .
v_gene: TRBV4-3
d_gene: TRBD2
j_gene: TRBJ2-1
CDR3nt: TGCGCCAGCAGCCAAGTTCTTGCGGGAGGGGGAAATGAGCAGTTCTTC
CDR3aa: CASSQVLAGGGNEQFF

abundance: few
v_gene: TRBV5-1
d_gene: .
j_gene: TRBJ2-3
CDR3nt: TGCGCCAGCAGCAACGGACAGAACACAGATACGCAGTATTTT
CDR3aa: CASSNGQNTDTQYF

abundance: few
v_gene: TRBV11-2
d_gene: TRBD1
j_gene: TRBJ1-6
CDR3nt: TGTGCCAGCAGCCTCAGGGGGGATTCACCCCTCCACTTT
CDR3aa: CASSLRGDSPLHF

abundance: few
v_gene: TRBV7-9
d_gene: .
j_gene: TRBJ1-3
CDR3nt: TGTGCCAGCAGCTCCCTTTGGTTGTCTGGAAACACCATATATTTT
CDR3aa: CASSSLWLSGNTIYF

abundance: .
v_gene: TRBV20-1
d_gene: .
j_gene: TRBJ1-5
CDR3nt: TGCAGTGCTATAGGGGACGGCAATCAGCCCCAGCATTTT
CDR3aa: CSAIGDGNQPQHF

abundance: few
v_gene: TRBV18
d_gene: .
j_gene: TRBJ2-2
CDR3nt: TGTGCCAGCTCACTAAACGGTCGCTCGAACACCGGGGAGCTGTTTTTT
CDR3aa: CASSLNGRSNTGELFF

abundance: few
v_gene: TRBV5-1
d_gene: TRBD1
j_gene: TRBJ1-2
CDR3nt: TGCGCCAGCAGCTTGTTCGAGACAGGGGGCAACTATGGCTACACCTTC
CDR3aa: CASSLFETGGNYGYTF

abundance: many
v_gene: TRBV5-1
d_gene: .
j_gene: TRBJ2-1
CDR3nt: TGCGCCAGCAGCTTTCCCCGGACCAATGGGGGTGAGCAGTTCTTC
CDR3aa: CASSFPRTNGGEQFF

abundance: few
v_gene: TRBV4-2
d_gene: .
j_gene: TRBJ1-5
CDR3nt: TGTGCCAGCAGCCAAGAGTCGTCAGGGGCCCCGCCTTATAGCAATCAGCCCCAGCATTTT
CDR3aa: CASSQESSGAPPYSNQPQHF

abundance: few
v_gene: TRBV4-3
d_gene: TRBD1
j_gene: TRBJ2-2
CDR3nt: TGCGCCAGCAGCCAGACCCCAGGGGGCTTTACCGGGGAGCTGTTTTTT
CDR3aa: CASSQTPGGFTGELFF

abundance: .
v_gene: TRBV20-1
d_gene: .
j_gene: TRBJ2-5
CDR3nt: TGCAGTGCTAGTGGCGGGTCCCGGGGGGAGACCCAGTACTTC
CDR3aa: CSASGGSRGETQYF

abundance: .
v_gene: TRBV11-2
d_gene: TRBD2
j_gene: TRBJ2-7
CDR3nt: TGTGCCACCACACGAGGACTAGCGGGACCCTACGAGCAGTACTTC
CDR3aa: CATTRGLAGPYEQYF

abundance: few
v_gene: TRBV7-2
d_gene: .
j_gene: TRBJ1-2
CDR3nt: TGTGCCAGCAGCTTAGTTGTGGGGCCGAACTATGGCTACACCTTC
CDR3aa: CASSLVVGPNYGYTF

abundance: .
v_gene: TRBV18
d_gene: .
j_gene: TRBJ2-1
CDR3nt: TGTGCCAGCTCACCTGCCTGGGGCGGGGCCAATGAGCAGTTCTTC
CDR3aa: CASSPAWGGANEQFF

abundance: .
v_gene: TRBV3-1
d_gene: .
j_gene: TRBJ2-1
CDR3nt: TGTGCCAGCAGCCAAGGGTCCACCTACGGGATATACAATGAGCAGTTCTTC
CDR3aa: CASSQGSTYGIYNEQFF

abundance: .
v_gene: TRBV4-2
d_gene: .
j_gene: TRBJ2-7
CDR3nt: TGTGCCAGCATCCAAGATCGTACCCTCTACGAGCAGTACTTC
CDR3aa: CASIQDRTLYEQYF

abundance: .
v_gene: TRBV18
d_gene: TRBD2
j_gene: TRBJ2-5
CDR3nt: TGTGCCAGCTCACCACGGTTGGGTCTAGCGGAGCGTCACCGGATACAAGAGACCCAGTACTTC
CDR3aa: CASSPRLGLAERHRIQETQYF